This TCR beta chain emerged from a study of T cells after yellow fever vaccination. Germline assignment: CDR1 LGHNA and CDR2 YSLEER. The CDR3 has 16 residues. Deletions cut 3 bases from V and 7 bases from J, with 19 bases between. UMIs and a universal primer site were added when TCR cDNA was made by 5'RACE template switching. TCRdb ran MiXCR on the 5' RACE reads and lists one entry per CDR3 protein. Altogether about 550,000 distinct CDR3 sequences are present, approximately 21% being singletons, with the ten largest covering 13% to 15%. The sequencing used PBMCs, collected 15 days after the yellow fever booster vaccination. The V and J genes are TRBV4-3 and TRBJ2-1; unclear D gene. The TCR originated in a man aged 30-40 years who received the YFV17D yellow fever vaccine. The CDR3 DNA sequence: TGCGCCAGCAGCCACGACCTAGTGGGGTCTTTGAATGAGCAGTTCTTC. Amino acids: CASSHDLVGSLNEQFF.